This T cell receptor beta chain was documented in a study of Graves' ophthalmopathy and Graves' hyperthyroidism. This clonotype was recorded many times. Other autoimmune diseases, uncontrolled infections, pregnancy and lactation each led to patient exclusion. RNA transcripts served as template for amplifying TCR beta CDR3 sequences. The authors performed first-round RT-PCR with HTBI primers and then a second-round multiplex PCR. In TCRdb, the multiplex PCR reads were re-called with MiXCR into one record per CDR3 protein. This table holds about 400,000 distinct CDR3 sequences, about 16% found once. Germline lookup yields CDR1 MNHNS and CDR2 SASEGT. After removal of 4 bases from V and 2 bases from J, the junction contained 6 bases not matched to a gene. This CDR3 contains 15 residues.

The TCR was taken from a woman younger than 35 with Graves' ophthalmopathy. Sequencing input: peripheral blood. The chain joins TRBV6-1 to TRBJ2-5; 8 nucleotides align to TRBD1. The CDR3 DNA sequence: TGTGCCAGCAGTGGAGACAGGGGAGGTCAAGAGACCCAGTACTTC. Translated, it gives CASSGDRGGQETQYF.